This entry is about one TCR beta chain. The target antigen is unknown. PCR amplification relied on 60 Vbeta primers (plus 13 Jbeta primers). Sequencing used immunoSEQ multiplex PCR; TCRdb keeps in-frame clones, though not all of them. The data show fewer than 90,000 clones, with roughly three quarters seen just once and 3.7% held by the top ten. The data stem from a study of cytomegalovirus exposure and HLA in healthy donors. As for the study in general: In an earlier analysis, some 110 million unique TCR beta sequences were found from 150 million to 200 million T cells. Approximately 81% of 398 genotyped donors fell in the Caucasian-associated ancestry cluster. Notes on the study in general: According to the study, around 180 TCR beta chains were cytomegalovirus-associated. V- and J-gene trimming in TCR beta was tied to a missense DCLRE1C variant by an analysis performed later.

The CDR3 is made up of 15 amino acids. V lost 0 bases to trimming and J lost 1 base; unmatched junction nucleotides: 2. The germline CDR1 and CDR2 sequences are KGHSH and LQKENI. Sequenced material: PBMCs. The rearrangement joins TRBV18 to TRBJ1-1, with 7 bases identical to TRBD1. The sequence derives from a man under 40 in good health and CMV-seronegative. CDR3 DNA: TGTGCCAGCTCACCACCCGGGACAGCGAACACTGAAGCTTTCTTT. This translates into CASSPPGTANTEAFF.